Following are 21 T cell receptor beta chains from one sample sequenced in a study of tumor-infiltrating lymphocytes in localized non-small cell lung cancer. TCRdb's table, derived via immunoSEQ multiplex PCR, lists solely in-frame clones and lacks some. Among around 17,000 clones listed, around 85% were seen once. Sequenced material: lung tumor tissue. The receptors here all came from a human donor with non-small cell lung cancer.

This clone is medium-sized within its sample. At the DNA level, this CDR3 is encoded by other sequences in the same sample as well. This sequence joins TRBV9 and TRBJ1-4; D remains unclear. The CDR3 loop spans 15 amino acids. Germline lookup yields CDR1 SGDLS and CDR2 YYNGEE. V shed 0 bases and J shed 4 bases, with 10 bases lying between them. The CDR3 region has the DNA TGTGCCAGCAGCGTAGGCGGGAGACGTAATGAAAAACTGTTTTTT. Protein product: CASSVGGRRNEKLFF.

CDR3 amino acids: CASSQETTVHSGTEAFF. CDR3 coding DNA: TGCGCCAGCAGCCAAGAAACGACAGTTCACTCGGGCACTGAAGCTTTCTTT. The chain uses TRBV4-1 and TRBJ1-1; D is possibly TRBD1 (5 bases). Per the germline V gene, CDR1 is MGHRA and CDR2 is YSYEKL. V was shortened by 0 bases and J by 4 bases, with 18 bases between the two germline ends. This CDR3 region has 17 residues.

V usage is TRBV6-5 and J usage is TRBJ1-4; TRBD1 agrees at 8 bases. The V gene end was trimmed by 6 bases and the J gene end by 7 bases; junction bases not matched to a gene: 10. The CDR3 totals 15 residues. Germline CDR1 MNHEY, CDR2 SVGAGI. The CDR3 spells CASREQQGESEKLFF. CDR3 coding DNA: TGTGCCAGCAGGGAGCAACAGGGGGAGAGTGAAAAACTGTTTTTT.

V is TRBV5-4 and J is TRBJ1-3; D is possibly TRBD1 (5 bases). The length of the CDR3 is 14 residues. Germline-derived CDR1 and CDR2 are SGHNT and YYREEE (reference sequence). Trimming pared 4 bases from V and 0 bases from J, leaving 8 bases between. Written as DNA, the CDR3 is TGTGCCAGCAGCGGGGGGGACTCTGGAAACACCATATATTTT. Translated, it gives CASSGGDSGNTIYF.

The V gene is TRBV18, the J gene TRBJ1-1; D is perhaps TRBD1 (5 bases). This CDR3 region has 14 residues. The ends were cut back, 10 bases at V and 2 bases at J, with 17 bases in the middle. Germline assignment: CDR1 KGHSH and CDR2 LQKENI. This CDR3 is CATPGRGPNTEAFF. DNA of the CDR3: TGTGCCACCCCCGGAAGGGGACCCAACACTGAAGCTTTCTTT.

V is TRBV15 and J is TRBJ2-7; D remains unclear. Trimming took 1 base from V and 5 from J, leaving 6 bases between them. This CDR3 is 12 amino acids long. From germline, CDR1 is LNHNV and CDR2 YYDKDF (reference sequence). CDR3 in amino acids: CATSRVRNEQYF. In DNA, the CDR3 is TGTGCCACCAGCAGAGTTCGAAACGAGCAGTACTTC. Together with reference TRBV15 and TRBJ2-7, the CDR3 gives the full variable domain: DAMVIQNPRYQVTQFGKPVTLSCSQTLNHNVMYWYQQKSSQAPKLLFHYYDKDFNNEADTPDNFQSRRPNTSFCFLDIRSPGLGDTAMYLCATSRVRNEQYFGPGTRLTVT.

The chain is built from TRBV10-1 and TRBJ2-5, with no clear D. Germline V gene data show CDR1 as WNHNN and CDR2 as SYGVQD (reference sequence). V was pared by 3 bases and J by 7 bases, with 12 bases between. The CDR3 sequence is 13 residues long. The CDR3 bases are TGCGCCAGCAGTGATCCGGGTGCAGCGACCCAGTACTTC. Protein product: CASSDPGAATQYF.

In this sample, this clone turned up a few times. This sequence joins TRBV10-3 and TRBJ2-3; 8 bases map to TRBD2. The CDR3 totals 16 residues. The junction had 10 bases not matched to a gene; V was cut back by 7 bases and J by 1 base. In germline, CDR1 is ENHRY, CDR2 SYGVKD. Here the CDR3 reads CAIKGGGRIGTDTQYF. Here the CDR3 DNA reads TGTGCCATCAAAGGCGGCGGGAGGATCGGCACAGATACGCAGTATTTT.

This sequence joins TRBV30 and TRBJ1-1; 8 positions match TRBD1. The CDR3 contains 12 residues. The germline CDR1 and CDR2 sequences are GTSNPN and SVGIG (reference sequence). Trimming removed 4 bases from V and 7 bases from J; junction bases left unmatched: 5. The CDR3 coding sequence is TGTGCCTGGATGACAGGGGCTATTGAAGCTTTCTTT. Amino acid sequence: CAWMTGAIEAFF.

The gene calls are TRBV19 and TRBJ2-2; no clear D gene. The CDR3 loop spans 11 amino acids. The V gene lost 6 bases and the J gene lost 8 bases, with 7 bases spanning the gap. Germline assignment: CDR1 LNHDA and CDR2 SQIVND (reference sequence). The CDR3 here is CASSLPGELFF. DNA for the CDR3: TGTGCCAGTAGCCTCCCAGGGGAGCTGTTTTTT.

This clone turned up a few times. The chain is built from TRBV4-3 and TRBJ2-2; D is uncertain. Germline values: CDR1 LGHNA, CDR2 YSLEER. V gave up 1 base and J gave up 3 bases, with 15 bases separating them. This CDR3 spans 17 amino acids. CDR3 coding DNA: TGCGCCAGCAGCCAAGGCCCCAAGGCAGACTACACCGGGGAGCTGTTTTTT. Its protein product is CASSQGPKADYTGELFF.

This chain links TRBV27 with TRBJ2-7; TRBD1 agrees at 8 bases. The CDR3 consists of 15 residues. V trimming: 6 bases; J trimming: 2 bases; junction bases outside the gene matches: 9. Germline assignment: CDR1 MNHEY and CDR2 SMNVEV (reference sequence). The CDR3 DNA sequence: TGTGCCAGCAGACGCACCGGACAGGGTGCCTACGAGCAGTACTTC. Its translation: CASRRTGQGAYEQYF.

The rearrangement joins TRBV6-6 to TRBJ2-7; possibly TRBD2 for D (6 bases). Germline V CDR1 and CDR2: MNHNY, SVGAGI (reference sequence). The CDR3 consists of 14 residues. The ends were cut back, 2 bases at V and 3 bases at J, with 11 bases in the middle. The CDR3 DNA is TGTGCCAGCAGTTACGCGGGACGAATCTACGAGCAGTACTTC. It is translated as CASSYAGRIYEQYF.

This clone is judged medium-sized (0.01 to 0.1%). V gene TRBV4-2 combines with J gene TRBJ1-3; D is undetermined. The CDR3 has 17 residues. V dropped 0 bases and J dropped 0 bases, with 12 bases sitting between them. Looked up from germline, CDR1 is LGHNA and CDR2 is YNFKEQ. The CDR3 is CASSQDLGRLSGNTIYF. DNA of the CDR3: TGTGCCAGCAGCCAAGATCTCGGCCGACTCTCTGGAAACACCATATATTTT.

The chain is built from TRBV30 and TRBJ1-3; D uncertain. Germline CDR1 and CDR2: GTSNPN and SVGIG (reference sequence). This CDR3 region has 13 residues. V dropped 0 bases and J dropped 4 bases, with 7 bases sitting between them. The CDR3 bases are TGTGCCTGGAGTGTAAACGGCGGAAACACCATATATTTT. This encodes CAWSVNGGNTIYF. Based on the CDR3 plus reference TRBV30 and TRBJ1-3, the full variable domain is SQTIHQWPATLVQPVGSPLSLECTVEGTSNPNLYWYRQAAGRGLQLLFYSVGIGQISSEVPQNLSASRPQDRQFILSSKKLLLSDSGFYLCAWSVNGGNTIYFGEGSWLTVV.

The chain has TRBV18 and TRBJ2-5, with a weak D call TRBD2 (5 bases). The CDR3 spans 13 residues. CDR1 is KGHSH, CDR2 LQKENI, per germline. Trimming took 3 bases from V and 5 from J, leaving 10 bases between them. The CDR3 is CASSPGVGETQYF. CDR3 bases: TGTGCCAGCTCACCGGGAGTTGGGGAGACCCAGTACTTC.

This clone is large in the sample. This chain connects TRBV28 to TRBJ1-2; TRBD1 matches 7 bases. V was pared by 4 bases and J by 4 bases, with 6 bases of the junction left unmatched. Per the germline V gene, CDR1 is MDHEN and CDR2 is SYDVKM. CDR3 size: 14 residues. The DNA for the CDR3 is TGTGCCAGCAGTTACGGACAGGCTAGCTATGGCTACACCTTC. Amino acid sequence: CASSYGQASYGYTF.

The rearrangement links TRBV30 to TRBJ2-1, with D perhaps matching TRBD2 (5 bases). Germline V gene data show CDR1 as GTSNPN and CDR2 as SVGIG (reference sequence). Deletions cut 3 bases from V and 4 bases from J, with 13 bases between. The CDR3 runs 14 residues. The CDR3 region has the DNA TGTGCCTGGAGCCGACATGCGGGTTACAATGAGCAGTTCTTC. Protein sequence: CAWSRHAGYNEQFF.

The chain joins TRBV19 to TRBJ1-5; D perhaps matches TRBD1 (6 bases). CDR3 length equals 15 residues. V was cut by 6 bases and J by 4 bases, with 16 bases left in between. Germline lookup yields CDR1 LNHDA and CDR2 SQIVND (reference sequence). Here the CDR3 DNA reads TGTGCCAGTAGCACCGTGGGGGCGAGTAATCAGCCCCAGCATTTT. The encoded protein is CASSTVGASNQPQHF.

V is TRBV6-5 and J is TRBJ2-5, with D maybe TRBD1 (5 bases). The CDR3 sequence is 14 residues long. Germline V gene sequence: CDR1 MNHEY, CDR2 SVGAGI. Between the trimmed V and J ends, which lost 4 bases and 3 bases, there was a span of 12 bases. This CDR3 is CASSSHFREETQYF. The CDR3 DNA reads as TGTGCCAGCAGTTCTCACTTCAGGGAAGAGACCCAGTACTTC.

By share, this clone counts as medium-sized. The chain has TRBV27 and TRBJ1-1; 7 bases map to TRBD1. The germline CDR1 and CDR2 sequences are MNHEY and SMNVEV (reference sequence). This CDR3 comprises 12 residues. Unmatched junction bases numbered 7, after V lost 10 bases and J lost 5 bases. The CDR3 DNA follows: TGTGCCACGAAGAGGGGGCCGACTGAAGCTTTCTTT. Its protein is CATKRGPTEAFF.